This is a list of T cell receptor beta chains from one sample in a study of blood T cell repertoires in COVID-19. The method was immunoSEQ multiplex PCR; TCRdb's version includes in-frame clones alone and lacks a portion of them. The sample lists 150,000 to 200,000 clones, 80% to 85% occurring once. Material for sequencing was peripheral blood. These receptor sequences come from a human donor with acute or convalescent COVID-19. The donor label of this sample is uncertain. The CDR3 runs from the conserved cysteine through the conserved F or W. Fields, in order: J gene, V gene, clone size, D gene, CDR3 DNA, CDR3 protein. D genes are given only for firm matches. A row's size may be missing; if present it is once, few, many or a size class.

j_gene: TRBJ2-6
v_gene: TRBV2
abundance: -
d_gene: TRBD1
CDR3nt: TGTGCCATCGGGACAGCCCTCCCTGGGGCCAACGTCCTGACTTTC
CDR3aa: CAIGTALPGANVLTF

j_gene: TRBJ2-6
v_gene: TRBV7-9
abundance: -
d_gene: TRBD1
CDR3nt: TGTGCCAGCAGCCCGAACGGACAGGGGAAACCCTCTGGGGCCAACGTCCTGACTTTC
CDR3aa: CASSPNGQGKPSGANVLTF

j_gene: TRBJ1-2
v_gene: TRBV3-1/TRBV3-2
abundance: -
d_gene: -
CDR3nt: TGTGCCAGCAGCCAAGATCGGCAGGGGTATGGCTACACCTTC
CDR3aa: CASSQDRQGYGYTF

j_gene: TRBJ1-5
v_gene: TRBV28
abundance: -
d_gene: -
CDR3nt: TGTGCCAGCGCCTCCTTAGCGGGACGGGGAAATCAGCCCCAGCATTTT
CDR3aa: CASASLAGRGNQPQHF

j_gene: TRBJ1-6
v_gene: TRBV6-5
abundance: -
d_gene: -
CDR3nt: TGTGCCAGCCACAATTTTTCCTATAATTCACCCCTCCACTTT
CDR3aa: CASHNFSYNSPLHF

j_gene: TRBJ1-5
v_gene: TRBV28
abundance: -
d_gene: TRBD1
CDR3nt: TGTGCCAGCAGTTTCCGGCAGGGGGCCGCTCAGCCCCAGCATTTT
CDR3aa: CASSFRQGAAQPQHF

j_gene: TRBJ2-5
v_gene: TRBV19
abundance: -
d_gene: TRBD2
CDR3nt: TGTGCCAGTAGCCTAGGGAGGGCCATAGCAGAGACCCAGTACTTC
CDR3aa: CASSLGRAIAETQYF

j_gene: TRBJ2-6
v_gene: TRBV23-1
abundance: -
d_gene: -
CDR3nt: TGCGCCAGCAGTCGGGCCCTCGGGAGCTCTGGGGCCAACGTCCTGACTTTC
CDR3aa: CASSRALGSSGANVLTF

j_gene: TRBJ2-3
v_gene: TRBV10-3
abundance: -
d_gene: TRBD2
CDR3nt: TGTGCCGCCGGGACTAGCGTTCTGGATACGCAGTATTTT
CDR3aa: CAAGTSVLDTQYF

j_gene: TRBJ2-7
v_gene: TRBV7-2
abundance: -
d_gene: TRBD2
CDR3nt: TGTGCCAGCAGCTTAGCTAGCGGGAGCTCCTACGAGCAGTACTTC
CDR3aa: CASSLASGSSYEQYF

j_gene: TRBJ1-2
v_gene: TRBV5-6
abundance: once
d_gene: -
CDR3nt: TGTGCCAGCGAGGCAGGGCTGAACTATGGCTACACCTTC
CDR3aa: CASEAGLNYGYTF

j_gene: TRBJ1-3
v_gene: TRBV28
abundance: -
d_gene: -
CDR3nt: TGTGCCAGCAGCATCCAGGTAGTCGCTGGAAACACCATATATTTT
CDR3aa: CASSIQVVAGNTIYF

j_gene: TRBJ2-7
v_gene: TRBV28
abundance: -
d_gene: TRBD2
CDR3nt: TGTGCCAGCAGTTACCCCCGAAGGGCTAGCGGCTACGAGCAGTACTTC
CDR3aa: CASSYPRRASGYEQYF

j_gene: TRBJ2-5
v_gene: TRBV30
abundance: -
d_gene: -
CDR3nt: TGTGCCTGGGACAAGACACAAGAGACCCAGTACTTC
CDR3aa: CAWDKTQETQYF

j_gene: TRBJ1-2
v_gene: TRBV6-5
abundance: -
d_gene: -
CDR3nt: TGTGCCAGCATTCCGCCGGGTCTACGGGGCTACACCTTC
CDR3aa: CASIPPGLRGYTF

j_gene: TRBJ2-3
v_gene: TRBV19
abundance: -
d_gene: TRBD1
CDR3nt: TGTGCCAGTAGAAAAGGGACAGGGGCCACAGATACGCAGTATTTT
CDR3aa: CASRKGTGATDTQYF